The present entry profiles one TCR beta chain with its context. The data were obtained in a study of blood T cell repertoires in COVID-19. Across the whole study: Samples came from the United States, Italy and Spain, spanning acute and convalescent COVID-19. Sources were T cells, B-cell-depleted T cells, or PBMCs; the material itself was cDNA or gDNA.

CDR3 length equals 15 residues. V lost 1 base and J lost 0, with 9 bases in between. Per the germline V gene, CDR1 is SNHLY and CDR2 is FYNNEI. Categorization into cohorts depended on clinical history that participants reported. Per the original data handling: The authors estimated nucleated cell counts from reference gene primer amplification. The protocol was immunoSEQ multiplex PCR, while the TCRdb copy is restricted to in-frame clones and leaves out a portion. That table supplies the V and J calls and clone size; D and trimming were determined from the DNA. Among around 250,000 clones listed, 91% were seen once.

The sequence was collected from a human donor in a cohort exposed to, infected with or recovered from COVID-19 (not recorded which). The donor label of this sample is uncertain. V gene TRBV2 combines with J gene TRBJ1-1; possible D gene TRBD1, 6 bases. The specimen was PBMCs or T cells enriched from blood (not recorded which). CDR3 sequence: CASSEDQGMNTEAFF. DNA for the CDR3: TGTGCCAGCAGTGAAGATCAGGGGATGAACACTGAAGCTTTCTTT.